Listed here are 22 T cell receptor beta chains from one sample, sequenced in a study of T cell responses to AZD1222 COVID-19 vaccine. Produced via immunoSEQ multiplex PCR; TCRdb's table is partial and in-frame only. The sample shows 180,000 or so clones, 85% to 95% of them seen only once. The sequences come from peripheral blood, collected 28 days after the second AZD1222 dose. Receptors were obtained from an adult who received the AZD1222 COVID-19 vaccine.

The V call is TRBV2, the J call TRBJ2-1; D remains unclear. Germline loops: CDR1 SNHLY, CDR2 FYNNEI. The V end lost 7 bases, the J end lost 5 bases, and 9 bases lay between the germline ends. The CDR3 length is 12 residues. CDR3 sequence (DNA): TGTGCCAGCACAAGACGGAACAATGAGCAGTTCTTC. This codes for CASTRRNNEQFF.

The chain uses TRBV11-2 and TRBJ2-7; TRBD2 agrees at 9 bases. V trimming: 6 bases; J trimming: 6 bases; junction bases outside the gene matches: 12. This CDR3 is 15 amino acids long. Germline V gene lookup returns CDR1 SGHAT and CDR2 FQNNGV. In DNA form, the CDR3 reads TGTGCCAGCAGTCTACTTAGCGGGAGCGCCAGCGAGCAGTACTTC. Translating gives CASSLLSGSASEQYF.

About this clone: Other DNA variants within this sample encode the same CDR3. The chain links TRBV5-1 to TRBJ2-3; 8 nucleotides match TRBD1. Germline V gene data show CDR1 as SGHRS and CDR2 as YFSETQ. This CDR3 is built from 15 residues. Losses at the gene ends were 0 bases for V and 2 bases for J; bases not matched to a gene: 2. CDR3 region: CASSLGQGATDTQYF. The CDR3, as DNA: TGCGCCAGCAGCTTGGGTCAGGGGGCCACAGATACGCAGTATTTT. The full variable domain, in which reference TRBV5-1 and TRBJ2-3 provide the parts outside the CDR3, is KAGVTQTPRYLIKTRGQQVTLSCSPISGHRSVSWYQQTPGQGLQFLFEYFSETQRNKGNFPGRFSGRQFSNSRSEMNVSTLELGDSALYLCASSLGQGATDTQYFGPGTRLTVL.

V usage is TRBV19 and J usage is TRBJ1-4, with 10 positions matching TRBD1. This CDR3 is 19 amino acids long. Losses at the gene ends were 7 bases for V and 0 bases for J; bases not matched to a gene: 14. Germline CDR1 is LNHDA and CDR2 is SQIVND (reference sequence). CDR3 DNA: TGTGCCAGTAACTCGATTTTGATGACAGGGGGCACAACTAATGAAAAACTGTTTTTT. Its protein product is CASNSILMTGGTTNEKLFF. Full variable domain (outside the CDR3, taken from reference TRBV19 and TRBJ1-4): DGGITQSPKYLFRKEGQNVTLSCEQNLNHDAMYWYRQDPGQGLRLIYYSQIVNDFQKGDIAEGYSVSREKKESFPLTVTSAQKNPTAFYLCASNSILMTGGTTNEKLFFGSGTQLSVL.

This rearrangement joins TRBV5-5 to TRBJ1-5; D gene unclear. V lost 4 bases to trimming and J lost 8 bases, with 19 bases between them. The CDR3 is 15 residues long. Germline CDR1 is SGHKS and CDR2 is YYEKEE (reference sequence). The CDR3 loop is CASSLQNSPIEPQHF. The CDR3 nucleotides are TGTGCCAGCAGCCTACAGAATAGTCCAATAGAGCCCCAGCATTTT.

CDR3 amino acids: CASSLRGSHKLFF. In DNA form, the CDR3 reads TGTGCCAGTAGCCTCCGTGGAAGCCATAAACTGTTTTTT. The J gene is TRBJ1-4, the V gene TRBV19; D gene uncertain. V was shortened by 6 bases and J by 11 bases, with 16 bases between the two germline ends. Germline CDR1 is LNHDA and CDR2 is SQIVND (reference sequence). This CDR3 region has 13 residues.

V gene TRBV28 combines with J gene TRBJ2-1, with D unresolved. The germline V gene has CDR1 MDHEN and CDR2 SYDVKM. This CDR3 contains 13 residues. V lost 6 bases, J lost 8 bases, and 14 bases lay in between. CDR3 sequence reads: CASRSDKDDEQFF. CDR3 DNA: TGTGCCAGCAGGTCAGACAAGGACGATGAGCAGTTCTTC.

The genes are TRBV19 and TRBJ1-5; D is uncertain. This CDR3 region has 15 residues. Germline loops: CDR1 LNHDA, CDR2 SQIVND (reference sequence). V dropped 3 bases and J dropped 0 bases, with 9 bases sitting between them. The CDR3 DNA follows: TGTGCCAGTAGTATCTTCGGGTCTAGCAATCAGCCCCAGCATTTT. As protein: CASSIFGSSNQPQHF.

The rearrangement joins TRBV5-1 to TRBJ2-2, with 7 bases lining up with TRBD1. Germline CDR1 reads SGHRS; CDR2 reads YFSETQ. CDR3 length: 15 amino acids. V lost 2 bases and J lost 5; bases outside the gene matches: 6. The CDR3 nucleotides read TGCGCCAGCAGCTTAACAGGGGATCGGACCGGGGAGCTGTTTTTT. The encoded protein is CASSLTGDRTGELFF.

The chain joins TRBV7-2 to TRBJ2-3; TRBD2 matches at 9 bases. The CDR3 length is 16 residues. The germline CDR1 and CDR2 sequences are SGHTA and FQGNSA. J lost 4 bases, V lost 5 bases, and 10 bases had no gene match. The CDR3 bases are TGTGCCAGCAGCGCCCGCGGGGGGGCCATCGCAGATACGCAGTATTTT. Amino acids: CASSARGGAIADTQYF.

The chain recombines TRBV11-3 with TRBJ1-3; no definite D call. The CDR3 has 19 amino acids. Germline CDR1 is SGHNT and CDR2 is YENEEA. V was trimmed by 1 base and J by 0 bases, leaving 19 bases between them. The CDR3, as DNA: TGTGCCAGCAGCTTAGTATTGCTAGGGCGGCTGGGCTCTGGAAACACCATATATTTT. This encodes CASSLVLLGRLGSGNTIYF.

The chain employs TRBV6-5 and TRBJ2-1; 7 bases agree with TRBD2. Per germline, CDR1 MNHEY and CDR2 SVGAGI. The CDR3 has 11 residues. Trimming took 2 bases from V and 11 from J; bases not matched to a gene: 0. In DNA, the CDR3 is TGTGCCAGCAGTTACAGCGGGAAGCAGTTCTTC. The encoded protein is CASSYSGKQFF.

In this sample, this clone is medium-sized. The V call is TRBV18, the J call TRBJ1-1; D remains ambiguous. The CDR3 totals 15 residues. The V and J ends lost 5 bases and 5 bases respectively, with 18 bases between them. The germline gives CDR1 KGHSH, CDR2 LQKENI. This CDR3 is CASSRAEASGTEAFF. The CDR3 DNA sequence: TGTGCCAGCTCAAGAGCCGAGGCGAGTGGAACTGAAGCTTTCTTT.

This sequence joins TRBV4-3 and TRBJ2-3, with a weak D call TRBD2 (5 bases). The germline V gene has CDR1 LGHNA and CDR2 YSLEER. The CDR3 length is 16 residues. Trimming pared 0 bases from V and 0 bases from J, leaving 10 bases between. The CDR3 is CASSQDASGSTDTQYF. The CDR3 DNA is TGCGCCAGCAGCCAAGATGCAAGCGGAAGCACAGATACGCAGTATTTT.

The J gene is TRBJ1-5, the V gene TRBV4-3; D unresolved. Trimming shortened V by 0 bases and J by 2 bases, and 8 bases separated the two germline ends. The CDR3 is 15 amino acids. CDR1 and CDR2 (germline): LGHNA, YSLEER. The CDR3 DNA is TGCGCCAGCAGCCAAGAGGGTTTGGGCAATCAGCCCCAGCATTTT. It specifies CASSQEGLGNQPQHF.

The chain uses TRBV4-2 and TRBJ2-1, with D possibly TRBD2 on 7 matching bases. Deletions cut 4 bases from V and 0 bases from J, with 19 bases between. The germline gives CDR1 LGHNA, CDR2 YNFKEQ. This CDR3 contains 18 residues. The CDR3 sequence is CASSLRGGTSFSYNEQFF. The CDR3 nucleotides are TGTGCCAGCAGCCTGAGGGGGGGCACTAGTTTCTCCTACAATGAGCAGTTCTTC.

This clone was counted a single time. The chain employs TRBV5-4 and TRBJ1-5; D gene ambiguous. This CDR3 region has 14 residues. Germline V gene lookup returns CDR1 SGHNT and CDR2 YYREEE (reference sequence). Deletions cut 4 bases from V and 7 bases from J, with 15 bases between. The CDR3 DNA follows: TGTGCCAGCAGCCCAACTCCCGATATGCAGCCCCAGCATTTT. It codes for CASSPTPDMQPQHF.

The chain is built from TRBV19 and TRBJ1-3; possibly TRBD1 for D (6 bases). Trimming took 4 bases from V and 6 from J, leaving 16 bases between them. Germline V CDR1 and CDR2: LNHDA, SQIVND (reference sequence). There are 15 residues in the CDR3. CDR3 in amino acids: CASSTRRTVLNTIYF. The CDR3 region has the DNA TGTGCCAGTAGTACCCGACGGACAGTCCTAAACACCATATATTTT.

The chain carries TRBV10-2 and TRBJ1-1; D remains ambiguous. V was shortened by 2 bases and J by 1 base, with 14 bases between the two germline ends. Germline-derived CDR1 and CDR2 are WSHSY and SAAADI. This CDR3 has 16 amino acids. CDR3 residues: CASSEGLQEGNTEAFF. Here the CDR3 DNA reads TGCGCCAGCAGTGAGGGCCTCCAGGAGGGGAACACTGAAGCTTTCTTT.

This clone has only one observation. This chain uses TRBV7-2 with TRBJ2-2; possible D gene TRBD1, 6 bases. Trimming left V 5 bases short and J 0 bases short, with 10 bases between. The germline CDR1 and CDR2 sequences are SGHTA and FQGNSA. The CDR3 contains 15 residues. CDR3 amino acids: CASSGQTANTGELFF. The CDR3 DNA follows: TGTGCCAGCAGCGGACAGACCGCGAACACCGGGGAGCTGTTTTTT. The whole variable domain, filled in from reference TRBV7-2 and TRBJ2-2, reads GAGVSQSPSNKVTEKGKDVELRCDPISGHTALYWYRQSLGQGLEFLIYFQGNSAPDKSGLPSDRFSAERTGGSVSTLTIQRTQQEDSAVYLCASSGQTANTGELFFGEGSRLTVL.

About this clone itself: The sample carries other DNA sequences with the same CDR3. The V call is TRBV5-1, the J call TRBJ2-7, with 9 nucleotides matching TRBD2. The CDR3 loop spans 15 amino acids. Germline assignment: CDR1 SGHRS and CDR2 YFSETQ. V gave up 0 bases and J gave up 0 bases; unmatched junction bases: 1. CDR3 DNA: TGCGCCAGCAGCTTGGGGCGGGGGGGCTCCTACGAGCAGTACTTC. As protein: CASSLGRGGSYEQYF.

The J gene is TRBJ2-7, the V gene TRBV5-1; TRBD1 matches at 8 bases. The germline gives CDR1 SGHRS, CDR2 YFSETQ. Germline trimming cut 2 bases from V and 0 bases from J; bases unmatched to any gene: 7. The length of the CDR3 is 16 residues. The CDR3 nucleotides are TGCGCCAGCAGCTTTGACAGGACAGGGTACTCCTACGAGCAGTACTTC. It encodes CASSFDRTGYSYEQYF. Together with reference TRBV5-1 and TRBJ2-7, the CDR3 gives the full variable domain: KAGVTQTPRYLIKTRGQQVTLSCSPISGHRSVSWYQQTPGQGLQFLFEYFSETQRNKGNFPGRFSGRQFSNSRSEMNVSTLELGDSALYLCASSFDRTGYSYEQYFGPGTRLTVT.